Below, one T cell receptor beta chain is given with its context. The record originates from a study of blood T cell repertoires in COVID-19. Study summary: COVID-19 samples collected from the United States, Italy and Spain covered acute and convalescent phases. PBMCs, B-cell-depleted T cells, or T cells provided the cDNA or gDNA that made up the material.

Between the trimmed V and J ends, which lost 6 bases and 8 bases, there was a span of 17 bases. The CDR3 spans 13 residues. Germline V gene lookup returns CDR1 MNHEY and CDR2 SVGEGT. Assay: immunoSEQ multiplex PCR; the TCRdb copy retains only in-frame clones and omits some. The sample carries around 200,000 clones, about 86% recorded once. The TCR was taken from a man in his thirties or forties with active or convalescent COVID-19. The sequencing input was peripheral blood. J is TRBJ2-7 and V is TRBV6-2 or TRBV6-3; D perhaps matches TRBD2 (5 bases). The CDR3 sequence is CASSLAPLNQQYF. The CDR3 region has the DNA TGTGCCAGCAGCCTAGCCCCATTAAACCAGCAGTACTTC.